The source of this T cell receptor (beta chain) is a study of blood T cell repertoires in COVID-19. Study background: Samples representing acute and convalescent COVID-19 were sourced from the United States, Italy and Spain.

The data were produced by immunoSEQ multiplex PCR, yet TCRdb's version contains in-frame clones alone and is incomplete. The table lists about 230,000 clones, 89% of them singletons, with 3.5% to 4% in the top ten. Participants were aged 18 to 89 years, lived in 24 US areas, and enrolled virtually. Germline values: CDR1 SQVTM, CDR2 ANQGSEA. V trimming: 7 bases; J trimming: 2 bases; junction bases outside the gene matches: 7. The CDR3 runs to 14 residues. This chain joins TRBV29-1 and TRBJ1-2; TRBD1 matches 10 bases. Sequenced material: PBMCs or T cells enriched from blood (not recorded which). This TCR came from a woman aged 25 to 45 with acute COVID-19. The CDR3 nucleotides read TGCAGCGCCGACAGGGGGCAAGGGAACTATGGCTACACCTTC. As protein: CSADRGQGNYGYTF.